A single sample is the source of the 10 T cell receptor beta chains below, sequenced in a study of blood T cells in healthy people across ages. A J-beta primer mix and a sample-barcoded 5' primer were used in a second PCR of roughly 6 to 11 cycles. TCRdb reprocessed the 5' RACE reads with MiXCR, giving one entry per CDR3 protein. The sample yields approximately 790,000 distinct CDR3 sequences, around 62% seen once. The sample comprised blood. These receptors all stem from a man aged 30 to 45 in good health.

This rearrangement joins TRBV7-2 to TRBJ2-4; D is uncertain. This CDR3 region has 15 residues. CDR1 is SGHTA, CDR2 FQGNSA, per germline. Trimming stripped 5 bases from V and 8 bases from J, with 19 bases between. The CDR3 is CASSLGSARRDIQYF. In DNA form, the CDR3 reads TGTGCCAGCAGCCTGGGGTCCGCACGACGGGACATTCAGTACTTC.

The chain has TRBV20-1 and TRBJ2-2; TRBD1 agrees at 7 bases. The V segment lost 5 bases and the J segment 0 bases; nucleotides outside the gene matches: 6. This CDR3 contains 15 residues. The germline V gene has CDR1 DFQATT and CDR2 SNEGSKA (reference sequence). The DNA for the CDR3 is TGCAGTGCTGGGCAGGGGGATTCGAACACCGGGGAGCTGTTTTTT. This codes for CSAGQGDSNTGELFF.

The table lists this clonotype with a few counts. This chain links TRBV12-3 or TRBV12-4 with TRBJ1-6; D gene unclear. CDR3 size: 20 residues. V was clipped by 6 bases and J by 0 bases, with 24 bases between them. Written as DNA, the CDR3 is TGTGCCAGCAGGGGAGGCGGGGTACGAGCGGAGAGCTCCTATAATTCACCCCTCCACTTT. Amino acid sequence: CASRGGGVRAESSYNSPLHF.

The chain employs TRBV20-1 and TRBJ2-3, with a weak D call TRBD2 (5 bases). The CDR3 has 14 amino acids. Between the trimmed V and J ends, which lost 0 bases and 2 bases, there was a span of 9 bases. The germline V gene encodes CDR1 DFQATT and CDR2 SNEGSKA (reference sequence). The CDR3 loop is CSARDILDTDTQYF. In DNA form, the CDR3 reads TGCAGTGCTAGAGATATACTAGACACAGATACGCAGTATTTT.

The chain recombines TRBV7-9 with TRBJ2-3; TRBD1 matches at 8 bases. Germline assignment: CDR1 SEHNR and CDR2 FQNEAQ (reference sequence). V lost 5 bases, J lost 1 base, and 8 bases stayed unmatched. This CDR3 is built from 16 residues. CDR3 nucleotides: TGTGCCAGCAGCACCCGTCCGGGACAGGGCACAGATACGCAGTATTTT. Translation: CASSTRPGQGTDTQYF.

The chain combines TRBV6-5 with TRBJ2-7, with 10 bases that match TRBD1. CDR1 MNHEY and CDR2 SVGAGI come from the germline V gene. The CDR3 sequence is 15 residues long. V shed 4 bases and J 5 bases; nucleotides not matched to a gene: 8. The chain's CDR3 is CASSFGTGALDEQYF. The DNA of the CDR3 is TGTGCCAGCAGTTTCGGGACAGGGGCTCTTGACGAGCAGTACTTC.

The chain is built from TRBV28 and TRBJ2-7, with 7 nucleotides matching TRBD1. V shed 1 base and J 1 base; nucleotides not matched to a gene: 13. Germline V lookup: CDR1 MDHEN, CDR2 SYDVKM. The CDR3 has 18 residues. This chain's CDR3 is CASSLLVGGQEESYEQYF. Written as DNA, the CDR3 is TGTGCCAGCAGTTTATTAGTCGGCGGACAGGAAGAATCCTACGAGCAGTACTTC.

V and J are TRBV6-1 and TRBJ2-3, with TRBD2 identical over 10 bases. The junction had 17 bases not matched to a gene; V was cut back by 10 bases and J by 4 bases. The CDR3 length is 17 residues. Germline lookup yields CDR1 MNHNS and CDR2 SASEGT. The CDR3 here is CATQGSLAGGHPDTQYF. The CDR3 DNA sequence: TGTGCCACCCAGGGGTCCTTAGCGGGGGGCCACCCAGATACGCAGTATTTT.

The V and J genes are TRBV2 and TRBJ2-1; 11 bases are shared with TRBD1. Trimming took 6 bases from V and 12 from J; bases not matched to a gene: 13. Germline CDR1 reads SNHLY; CDR2 reads FYNNEI. The CDR3 has 15 amino acids. CDR3 region: CASSDKRTGGVWQFF. The DNA for the CDR3 is TGTGCCAGCAGCGACAAACGGACAGGGGGCGTTTGGCAGTTCTTC.

The chain joins TRBV6-2 or TRBV6-3 to TRBJ2-7; no clear D. The DNA matches TRBJ2-5 better at its end, which makes the J call doubtful. Germline V gene lookup returns CDR1 MNHEY and CDR2 SVGEGT. The CDR3 totals 11 residues. The CDR3 sequence: CASSPRKTQYF. The CDR3 DNA reads TGTGCCAGCAGTCCTCGAAAGACCCAGTACTTC.